The rows below give T cell receptor beta chains drawn from one sample of a study of beta chain features in type 1 diabetes. Assay used: immunoSEQ multiplex PCR; TCRdb lists only in-frame clones, some missing. Of 640,000 or so clones in the sample, under 15% were seen once. Sequenced: naive CD4+ T cells from blood. These receptors were obtained from a man aged 18 to 29 with type 1 diabetes. Both conserved end residues are trimmed from each CDR3. Each record gives: V gene, J gene, clone size, CDR3 protein. Not every row has a clone size; where given, it reads once, few, many or a size class.

>TRBV4-1|TRBJ2-3|few
ASSQVGIGTDTQY
>TRBV23-1|TRBJ1-1|-
ASRPTQGAGEAF
>TRBV27|TRBJ1-6|-
ASSIRGGPRNSPLH
>TRBV5-1|TRBJ2-7|once
ASSLATGREQY
>TRBV5-4|TRBJ1-6|-
ASSPVGQGAATNSPLH
>TRBV5-1|TRBJ1-2|-
ASSLELTGYGYT
>TRBV30|TRBJ2-7|few
AWSVSGQTYEQY
>TRBV19|TRBJ2-7|few
ASMGVGAPYEQY
>TRBV30|TRBJ1-3|-
AWSAGNTIY
>TRBV5-4|TRBJ2-3|few
ASSYRGDTDTQY
>TRBV29-1|TRBJ1-3|-
SVEDGGTGNTIY
>TRBV29-1|TRBJ1-4|few
SVEDSITGDEKLF
>TRBV2|TRBJ1-2|few
ASRGTDLYGYT
>TRBV1|TRBJ2-1|few
TSSQDERTSGGLSSYNEQF
>TRBV5-4|TRBJ2-1|-
ASSQGQGGNEQF
>TRBV27|TRBJ1-1|-
ASSLERGTEAF
>TRBV10-3|TRBJ1-2|-
AISDRAFEGYT
>TRBV7-7|TRBJ2-5|-
ASSADRGKETQY
>TRBV19|TRBJ1-2|-
ASSRVNYGYT
>TRBV30|TRBJ1-5|-
AWSGPNQPQH
>TRBV28|TRBJ2-5|few
ASSSPSTSGTSQY
>TRBV18|TRBJ1-4|few
ASSTTRGEKLF
>TRBV5-4|TRBJ1-2|few
ASSLGQAGYGYT
>TRBV28|TRBJ1-1|-
ATGPSTNTEAF
>TRBV10-3|TRBJ2-1|-
AISAGRWGRNEQF
>TRBV7-8|TRBJ1-1|-
ASSLGEDTEAF
>TRBV28|TRBJ2-6|few
ASSFSGAYSGANVLT
>TRBV7-2|TRBJ1-2|-
ASSLEPQVHGYT
>TRBV7-8|TRBJ1-2|few
ASSLALFSGANYGYT
>TRBV30|TRBJ1-2|-
AWSEGTANGYT
>TRBV2|TRBJ2-3|-
ATRSRDRDEGFTTDTQY
>TRBV10-3|TRBJ2-5|few
AISPTSGRETQY
>TRBV11-3|TRBJ1-2|few
ASSSYQTASYGYT
>TRBV2|TRBJ2-3|few
ASNRGADTQY
>TRBV2|TRBJ2-5|-
ASSESGETQY
>TRBV25-1|TRBJ1-1|-
ASKANTEAF